These 4 T cell receptor beta chains originate from one sample sequenced in a study of T cells in Graves' hyperthyroidism and ophthalmopathy (dated by TCRdb to about 2019). Library prep was done by multiplex PCR. Data came from an Illumina HiSeq 2000. Amplification of TCR beta CDR3 regions was carried out from RNA transcripts. A first-round RT-PCR of the TCR CDR3 used the HTBI primer set with the Qiagen OneStep RT-PCR kit. TCRdb itself trimmed the public reads at Q25 with fastp, ran MiXCR and retained productive beta chains. Every distinct CDR3 protein forms one entry, paired with its most common genes and DNA. Within this sample are fewer than 450,000 distinct CDR3 sequences, with roughly 15% of them counted one time only. The ten largest clonotypes hold roughly a fifth of the sample. What was sequenced was blood. The receptors derive from a woman aged 60 to 75 with Graves' ophthalmopathy.

This clonotype was counted many times. This chain uses TRBV12-3 or TRBV12-4 with TRBJ1-2; weak D call: TRBD1 (5 bases). The V gene lost 5 bases and the J gene lost 4 bases, with 17 bases spanning the gap. The CDR3 length is 15 residues. In DNA, the CDR3 is TGTGCCAGCAGTGGGACGGGACTTTGGATCTATGGCTACACCTTC. Amino acids: CASSGTGLWIYGYTF.

The rearrangement uses TRBV24-1 and TRBJ2-3; no clear D gene. CDR3 length: 15 amino acids. Looked up from germline, CDR1 is KGHDR and CDR2 is SFDVKD. V dropped 3 bases and J dropped 0 bases, with 9 bases sitting between them. The CDR3 DNA reads as TGTGCCACCAGTGATGAAGTTACTAGCACAGATACGCAGTATTTT. It encodes CATSDEVTSTDTQYF.

Many counts were recorded for this clonotype. This sequence joins TRBV28 and TRBJ1-1; D might be TRBD1 (6 bases). V gave up 5 bases and J gave up 2 bases, with 12 bases separating them. The CDR3 is 14 residues long. Germline V CDR1 and CDR2: MDHEN, SYDVKM. CDR3 DNA: TGTGCCAGCAGTCTAGGGGGTTCCAACACTGAAGCTTTCTTT. This translates into CASSLGGSNTEAFF.

The rearrangement uses TRBV28 and TRBJ2-7, with D possibly being TRBD2 (5 bases). CDR3 length: 14 amino acids. V was shortened by 8 bases and J by 0 bases, with 14 bases between the two germline ends. Germline V gene sequence: CDR1 MDHEN, CDR2 SYDVKM. CDR3 in DNA: TGTGCCAGCGGTCTCGGAGGAAGCTCCTACGAGCAGTACTTC. Its translation is CASGLGGSSYEQYF.